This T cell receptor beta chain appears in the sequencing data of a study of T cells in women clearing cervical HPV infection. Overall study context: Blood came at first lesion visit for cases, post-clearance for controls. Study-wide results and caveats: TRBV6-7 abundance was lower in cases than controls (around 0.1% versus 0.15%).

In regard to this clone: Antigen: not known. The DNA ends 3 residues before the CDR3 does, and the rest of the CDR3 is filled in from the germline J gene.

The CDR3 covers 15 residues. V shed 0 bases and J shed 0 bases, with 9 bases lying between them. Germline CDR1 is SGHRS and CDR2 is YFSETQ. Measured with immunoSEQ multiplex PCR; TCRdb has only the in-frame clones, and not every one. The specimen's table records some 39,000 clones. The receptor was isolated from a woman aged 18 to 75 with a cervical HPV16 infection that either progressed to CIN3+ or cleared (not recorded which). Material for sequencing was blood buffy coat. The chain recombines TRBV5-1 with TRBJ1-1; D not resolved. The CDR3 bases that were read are TGCGCCAGCAGCTTGGAGGGCAGACTGAACACTGAA. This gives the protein CASSLEGRLNTE. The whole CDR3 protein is CASSLEGRLNTEAFF.